The 21 T cell receptor beta chains reported below all come from one sample, sequenced in a study of blood T cell repertoires in COVID-19. The method was immunoSEQ multiplex PCR; TCRdb's version includes in-frame clones alone and lacks a portion of them. This sample has some 300,000 clones; roughly 89% occur once, and the top ten carry approximately 4.3%. Sequencing input: PBMCs or T cells enriched from blood (not recorded which). The receptor source for this set is a woman younger than 35 with acute COVID-19.

The gene calls are TRBV2 and TRBJ2-4, with 7 bases fitting TRBD1. CDR1 is SNHLY, CDR2 FYNNEI, per germline. The CDR3 is 14 amino acids. The trim removed 3 bases at V and 4 bases at J, leaving 3 bases unmatched. The CDR3: CASSDGQEKNIQYF. DNA for the CDR3: TGTGCCAGCAGTGACGGACAGGAAAAAAACATTCAGTACTTC.

This clone was counted once. The chain couples TRBV27 to TRBJ1-5; weak D call: TRBD1 (5 bases). Germline V gives CDR1 MNHEY, CDR2 SMNVEV (reference sequence). The CDR3 extends over 15 amino acids. The V gene lost 0 bases and the J gene lost 4 bases, with 10 bases spanning the gap. CDR3 amino acids: CASSLSPQGNQPQHF. In DNA, the CDR3 is TGTGCCAGCAGTTTATCTCCGCAGGGAAATCAGCCCCAGCATTTT.

The chain is built from TRBV15 and TRBJ2-1; D is undetermined. CDR3 size: 15 residues. Trimming shortened V by 0 bases and J by 10 bases, and 16 bases separated the two germline ends. Germline CDR1 reads LNHNV; CDR2 reads YYDKDF (reference sequence). As DNA, the CDR3 is TGTGCCACCAGCAGAGATGAAGACACATCTTTGGAGCAGTTCTTC. Residues: CATSRDEDTSLEQFF.

This chain uses TRBV6-1 with TRBJ2-5; 8 bases fit TRBD1. CDR3 length: 18 residues. Trimming removed 4 bases from V and 5 bases from J; junction bases left unmatched: 18. Germline assignment: CDR1 MNHNS and CDR2 SASEGT. CDR3 in amino acids: CASSALETGVRQLETQYF. The CDR3 DNA follows: TGTGCCAGCAGTGCCTTGGAGACAGGGGTTCGGCAATTGGAGACCCAGTACTTC.

The chain joins TRBV3-1 (or the pseudogene TRBV3-2) to TRBJ1-3; the D gene is possibly TRBD1 (5 bases). V gave up 6 bases and J gave up 3 bases, with 15 bases separating them. The CDR3 length is 15 residues. Germline CDR1 and CDR2: LGHDT and YNNKEL (reference sequence). CDR3 in amino acids: CASRTSGTNGNTIYF. The DNA for the CDR3 is TGTGCCAGCAGGACCTCAGGGACTAATGGAAACACCATATATTTT.

The rearrangement links TRBV28 to TRBJ1-2; D possibly corresponds to TRBD1 (6 bases). Trimming stripped 7 bases from V and 1 base from J, with 10 bases between. From germline, CDR1 is MDHEN and CDR2 SYDVKM. The CDR3 runs 13 residues. CDR3 protein: CASTYRDNYGYTF. The DNA of the CDR3 is TGTGCCAGCACATACAGGGATAACTATGGCTACACCTTC.

The V gene is TRBV9, the J gene TRBJ1-4; D gene uncertain. Deletions cut 3 bases from V and 0 bases from J, with 9 bases between. CDR3 length equals 15 residues. The germline CDR1 and CDR2 sequences are SGDLS and YYNGEE. Written as DNA, the CDR3 is TGTGCCAGCAGCGCTTCCACTGCAACTAATGAAAAACTGTTTTTT. It is translated as CASSASTATNEKLFF. The variable domain in full, with the rest retrieved from reference TRBV9 and TRBJ1-4, is DSGVTQTPKHLITATGQRVTLRCSPRSGDLSVYWYQQSLDQGLQFLIQYYNGEERAKGNILERFSAQQFPDLHSELNLSSLELGDSALYFCASSASTATNEKLFFGSGTQLSVL.

The chain couples TRBV24-1 to TRBJ1-1; 7 bases line up with TRBD1. There are 16 residues in the CDR3. The germline gives CDR1 KGHDR, CDR2 SFDVKD. Trimming cost V 0 bases and J 1 base; bases outside gene matches: 4. The CDR3 loop reads CATSDLGGDRNTEAFF. The CDR3 nucleotides read TGTGCCACCAGTGATTTGGGCGGGGACAGGAACACTGAAGCTTTCTTT.

Turning to this clone: Other DNA sequences in this specimen translate into the identical CDR3. The chain is built from TRBV7-9 and TRBJ1-1; D is possibly TRBD1 (6 bases). Trimming removed 1 base at V and 0 bases at J, with 6 bases between. Germline-derived CDR1 and CDR2 are SEHNR and FQNEAQ (reference sequence). The CDR3 is 14 amino acids. This chain's CDR3 is CASSLGQVNTEAFF. The CDR3 bases are TGTGCCAGCAGCTTAGGACAGGTGAACACTGAAGCTTTCTTT.

The rearrangement uses TRBV9 and TRBJ2-1; 7 bases line up with TRBD1. The CDR3 length is 13 residues. In germline, CDR1 is SGDLS, CDR2 YYNGEE. V shed 2 bases and J 5 bases; nucleotides not matched to a gene: 1. CDR3 region: CASSVGTDNEQFF. Here the CDR3 DNA reads TGTGCCAGCAGCGTGGGGACAGACAATGAGCAGTTCTTC. Complete variable domain (other parts from reference TRBV9 and TRBJ2-1): DSGVTQTPKHLITATGQRVTLRCSPRSGDLSVYWYQQSLDQGLQFLIQYYNGEERAKGNILERFSAQQFPDLHSELNLSSLELGDSALYFCASSVGTDNEQFFGPGTRLTVL.

V is TRBV10-2 and J is TRBJ2-7, with 10 bases aligning to TRBD1. The CDR3 is made up of 14 amino acids. V lost 6 bases, J lost 2 bases, and 4 bases stayed unmatched. The V gene's germline CDR1 is WSHSY and CDR2 SAAADI. In DNA form, the CDR3 reads TGCGCCAGCAGGGGGGGGACAGGGGCCTACGAGCAGTACTTC. It yields the protein CASRGGTGAYEQYF.

V is TRBV4-2 and J is TRBJ1-4, with D possibly matching TRBD1 (6 bases). Deletions cut 3 bases from V and 8 bases from J, with 16 bases between. CDR1 and CDR2 from the germline V gene are LGHNA and YNFKEQ. The CDR3 extends over 15 amino acids. The CDR3 region is CASSQLGGRGEKLFF. The CDR3 bases are TGTGCCAGCAGCCAGCTAGGGGGGAGGGGCGAAAAACTGTTTTTT.

This chain links TRBV29-1 with TRBJ1-1; 10 bases match TRBD1. In germline, CDR1 is SQVTM, CDR2 ANQGSEA. V was clipped by 3 bases and J by 3 bases; unmatched bases: 1. This CDR3 region has 13 residues. In nucleotides, the CDR3 is TGCAGCGTTGACGGACAGGGGGACACTGAAGCTTTCTTT. Translation: CSVDGQGDTEAFF.

The V and J genes are TRBV24-1 and TRBJ2-7, with TRBD2 as a possible D gene (5 bases). The germline gives CDR1 KGHDR, CDR2 SFDVKD. This CDR3 comprises 13 residues. V dropped 5 bases and J dropped 4 bases, with 11 bases sitting between them. The CDR3 loop reads CATSALGEYEQYF. CDR3 DNA: TGTGCCACCAGTGCCCTGGGAGAGTACGAGCAGTACTTC.

The rearrangement uses TRBV7-2 and TRBJ1-6; 7 bases agree with TRBD1. Germline lookup yields CDR1 SGHTA and CDR2 FQGNSA. The V gene end was trimmed by 5 bases and the J gene end by 9 bases; junction bases not matched to a gene: 7. The CDR3 length is 14 residues. The CDR3 DNA sequence: TGTGCCAGCAGCCCCAGACAGGGTGGTTCACCCCTCCACTTT. It encodes CASSPRQGGSPLHF.

The rearrangement uses TRBV6-1 and TRBJ1-2; D gene uncertain. The V end lost 0 bases, the J end lost 2 bases, and 10 bases lay between the germline ends. The germline CDR1 and CDR2 sequences are MNHNS and SASEGT. This CDR3 is built from 15 residues. The CDR3 DNA reads TGTGCCAGCAGTGAAGCCCCGGGTGGAAACTATGGCTACACCTTC. This encodes CASSEAPGGNYGYTF.

The chain links TRBV7-3 to TRBJ1-6; no reliable D call. V lost 0 bases, J lost 8 bases, and 5 bases lay in between. The CDR3 totals 13 residues. Looked up from germline, CDR1 is SGHTA and CDR2 is FQGTGA. The CDR3: CASSLTRDSPLHF. Here the CDR3 DNA reads TGTGCCAGCAGCTTAACTCGGGATTCACCCCTCCACTTT.

CDR3 loop: CASSSTSGSSYNEQFF. CDR3 sequence (DNA): TGTGCCAGCAGCTCGACTAGCGGGAGTAGCTACAATGAGCAGTTCTTC. The chain is built from TRBV7-3 and TRBJ2-1; 12 positions agree with TRBD2. Germline V gene lookup returns CDR1 SGHTA and CDR2 FQGTGA. V shed 4 bases and J 3 bases; nucleotides not matched to a gene: 4. This CDR3 has 16 residues.

Comments on this clone: Other DNA sequences in this specimen translate into the identical CDR3. The chain has TRBV28 and TRBJ1-3; 7 bases match TRBD1. CDR1 is MDHEN, CDR2 SYDVKM, per germline. The length of the CDR3 is 14 residues. The ends lost 5 bases at V and 3 bases at J; junction bases unmatched: 4. In DNA, the CDR3 is TGTGCCAGCAGTCTTGACAGGGTTGGAAACACCATATATTTT. As protein: CASSLDRVGNTIYF.

The chain links TRBV5-1 to TRBJ1-4; no definite D call. CDR3 length: 16 residues. Germline CDR1 SGHRS, CDR2 YFSETQ. V lost 0 bases, J lost 4 bases, and 13 bases lay in between. The CDR3 loop is CASSLAWPSGNEKLFF. In nucleotides, the CDR3 is TGCGCCAGCAGCTTGGCCTGGCCTTCGGGTAATGAAAAACTGTTTTTT. Full variable domain (outside the CDR3, taken from reference TRBV5-1 and TRBJ1-4): KAGVTQTPRYLIKTRGQQVTLSCSPISGHRSVSWYQQTPGQGLQFLFEYFSETQRNKGNFPGRFSGRQFSNSRSEMNVSTLELGDSALYLCASSLAWPSGNEKLFFGSGTQLSVL.

This chain uses TRBV12-5 with TRBJ2-5; 8 nucleotides match TRBD1. The trim removed 0 bases at V and 5 bases at J, leaving 11 bases unmatched. The germline gives CDR1 LGHNT, CDR2 FRNRAP. The CDR3 length is 17 residues. The DNA for the CDR3 is TGTGCTAGTGGTTTGGTTCCCCCGACAGGGGTCCAGGAGACCCAGTACTTC. Amino acids: CASGLVPPTGVQETQYF.